A selection of T cell receptor beta chains follows, all from one sample in a study of cytomegalovirus exposure and HLA in healthy donors. Profiling relied on immunoSEQ multiplex PCR, and the TCRdb table lists in-frame clones only, not all of them. The sample contains 100,000 to 150,000 clones, 80% to 85% of which appear only once. The sample consisted of PBMCs. Receptor source: a man between 25 and 39 years old in good health and CMV-seronegative. The CDR3 runs from the conserved cysteine through the conserved F or W. D genes are given only for firm matches. The listing skips clone size in some rows; elsewhere it reads once, few, many or a size class.

TRBD1	TRBV5-1	-	TRBJ2-7	CASSLTGDSQYF	TGCGCCAGCAGCTTAACAGGGGATAGCCAGTACTTC
TRBD1	TRBV2	-	TRBJ1-2	CASGLDRAGGYTF	TGTGCCAGCGGGTTAGACAGGGCCGGTGGCTACACCTTC
TRBD1	TRBV18	-	TRBJ2-2	CASSPLAGQVPGELFF	TGTGCCAGCTCACCACTGGCCGGACAGGTCCCCGGGGAGCTGTTTTTT
-	TRBV7-9	-	TRBJ1-6	CASSLALQGQGSSPLHF	TGTGCCAGCAGCTTAGCGTTGCAGGGCCAGGGGTCATCACCCCTCCACTTT
-	TRBV7-9	-	TRBJ2-7	CASIPWGDRAYEQYF	TGTGCCAGCATCCCCTGGGGGGACAGAGCCTACGAGCAGTACTTC
TRBD2	TRBV4-3	-	TRBJ2-5	CASSQVLAGEQETQYF	TGCGCCAGCAGCCAAGTACTAGCGGGGGAACAAGAGACCCAGTACTTC
TRBD2	TRBV7-8	-	TRBJ2-7	CASSLGRAYEQYF	TGTGCCAGCAGCTTGGGGAGGGCGTACGAGCAGTACTTC
-	TRBV19	-	TRBJ1-5	CASSTSLRGSNQPQHF	TGTGCCAGTAGCACATCCCTCCGGGGAAGCAATCAGCCCCAGCATTTT
TRBD1	TRBV7-8	few	TRBJ1-2	CASSRSQGALNYGYTF	TGTGCCAGCAGCCGATCGCAGGGGGCTCTTAACTATGGCTACACCTTC
-	TRBV7-2	-	TRBJ2-7	CASSTTPGYEQYF	TGTGCCAGCAGCACTACCCCAGGGTACGAGCAGTACTTC
-	TRBV18	once	TRBJ1-6	CASSPAGSSYNSPLHF	TGTGCCAGCTCACCTGCGGGTAGCTCCTATAATTCACCCCTCCACTTT
-	TRBV5-8	-	TRBJ2-3	CASSTYRDTQYF	TGTGCCAGCAGCACTTACAGAGATACGCAGTATTTT
-	TRBV19	-	TRBJ1-5	CASSITEINQPQHF	TGTGCCAGTAGTATCACGGAGATCAATCAGCCCCAGCATTTT
-	TRBV14	-	TRBJ1-2	CASSQERHPIYGYTF	TGTGCCAGCAGCCAAGAACGTCACCCTATCTATGGCTACACCTTC
-	TRBV6-5	-	TRBJ1-3	CASSYSSSNSGNTIYF	TGTGCCAGCAGTTACTCGAGTAGCAACTCTGGAAACACCATATATTTT
-	TRBV6-1	-	TRBJ1-6	CASTLQGSPLHF	TGTGCCAGCACTCTACAGGGTTCACCCCTCCACTTT
-	TRBV19	-	TRBJ1-4	CASSLGLQAEKLFF	TGTGCCAGTAGTCTTGGGCTCCAGGCGGAAAAACTGTTTTTT
-	TRBV5-5	few	TRBJ1-5	CASSFRMGGSNQPQHF	TGTGCCAGCAGCTTTAGGATGGGGGGGAGCAATCAGCCCCAGCATTTT
TRBD1	TRBV28	-	TRBJ1-4	CASTPIGQVNEKLFF	TGTGCCAGCACACCGATCGGACAGGTTAATGAAAAACTGTTTTTT
TRBD1	TRBV18	-	TRBJ1-1	CASSPDRENTEAFF	TGTGCCAGCTCACCTGACAGGGAGAACACTGAAGCTTTCTTT
TRBD1	TRBV6-1	few	TRBJ1-5	CASTGQGDSNQPQHF	TGTGCCAGCACGGGACAGGGGGATAGCAATCAGCCCCAGCATTTT
TRBD2	TRBV29-1	-	TRBJ2-5	CSVEREGREGQYF	TGCAGCGTTGAAAGGGAGGGACGAGAGGGCCAGTACTTC
TRBD1	TRBV28	once	TRBJ2-7	CASLAFTGGGEQYF	TGTGCCTCCCTAGCCTTCACAGGGGGCGGCGAGCAGTACTTC
-	TRBV29-1	-	TRBJ1-4	CSVEGSGDNEKLFF	TGCAGCGTTGAAGGGTCAGGGGATAATGAAAAACTGTTTTTT
-	TRBV2	-	TRBJ1-5	CASSAGRSGNQPQHF	TGTGCCAGCAGTGCAGGGAGGAGCGGCAATCAGCCCCAGCATTTT
-	TRBV4-1	-	TRBJ2-2	CASCATGGRGSGELFF	TGCGCCAGCTGCGCCACCGGAGGAAGAGGGTCCGGGGAGCTGTTTTTT
TRBD1	TRBV29-1	few	TRBJ2-6	CSVDDRGLTGANGLTF	TGCAGCGTAGACGACAGGGGGTTAACTGGGGCCAACGGCCTGACTTTC
TRBD1	TRBV5-6	once	TRBJ2-7	CASSLVTGVGEQYF	TGTGCCAGCAGCTTGGTTACAGGGGTCGGGGAGCAGTACTTC
TRBD1	TRBV6-1	-	TRBJ2-7	CASSESIGTVSSYEQYF	TGTGCCAGCAGTGAGAGCATTGGGACAGTTAGCTCCTACGAGCAGTACTTC
TRBD2	TRBV28	few	TRBJ2-3	CASSTLAGGTDTQYF	TGTGCCAGCAGTACGTTAGCGGGGGGCACAGATACGCAGTATTTT
-	TRBV27	-	TRBJ2-5	CASSLTGGLETQYF	TGTGCCAGCAGTTTAACGGGGGGCCTGGAGACCCAGTACTTC
TRBD2	TRBV5-6	-	TRBJ2-7	CASSLLGLASYEQYF	TGTGCCAGCAGCTTGCTTGGACTAGCCTCCTACGAGCAGTACTTC
TRBD1	TRBV5-1	-	TRBJ1-3	CASSFEQGLGGNTIYF	TGCGCCAGCAGCTTTGAACAGGGGTTGGGAGGAAACACCATATATTTT
-	TRBV4-3	-	TRBJ2-5	CASSQGDSETQYF	TGCGCCAGCAGCCAAGGGGACTCGGAGACCCAGTACTTC
TRBD2	TRBV2	-	TRBJ2-2	CASTRGGGYTGELFF	TGTGCCAGCACTAGGGGCGGGGGTTACACCGGGGAGCTGTTTTTT
-	TRBV16	once	TRBJ1-5	CASSQSSNFQGNQPQHF	TGTGCCAGCAGCCAATCCTCGAACTTCCAAGGCAATCAGCCCCAGCATTTT
TRBD1	TRBV5-1	-	TRBJ2-3	CASSLPVTGDPTDTQYF	TGCGCCAGCAGCCTCCCCGTTACAGGGGATCCCACAGATACGCAGTATTTT
-	TRBV27	-	TRBJ1-5	CASSGGPNQPQHF	TGTGCCAGCAGTGGGGGCCCTAATCAGCCCCAGCATTTT
-	TRBV15	-	TRBJ1-2	CATSRAFNYGYTF	TGTGCCACCAGCAGAGCATTTAACTATGGCTACACCTTC
TRBD1	TRBV5-4	-	TRBJ1-6	CASSLQGGNNSPLHF	TGTGCCAGCAGCTTGCAAGGGGGCAATAATTCACCCCTCCACTTT
-	TRBV15	-	TRBJ2-7	CATSRDLVYEQYF	TGTGCCACCAGCAGAGACTTGGTCTACGAGCAGTACTTC
-	TRBV7-8	once	TRBJ2-3	CASSLAWGDTQYF	TGTGCCAGCAGCTTAGCGTGGGGCGATACGCAGTATTTT
TRBD1	TRBV28	-	TRBJ1-2	CASSSPGTGGDGYTF	TGTGCCAGCAGTTCCCCGGGGACAGGGGGCGATGGCTACACCTTC
-	TRBV19	-	TRBJ2-6	CASRKQVGGANVLTF	TGTGCCAGTAGGAAACAGGTGGGGGGGGCCAACGTCCTGACTTTC
TRBD1	TRBV5-5	-	TRBJ1-1	CASSYKTGGSTEAFF	TGTGCCAGCAGCTATAAGACAGGGGGTAGCACTGAAGCTTTCTTT
TRBD1	TRBV9	-	TRBJ1-1	CASSSRTGSTEAFF	TGTGCCAGCAGCTCCCGGACAGGGAGCACTGAAGCTTTCTTT
-	TRBV5-6	few	TRBJ1-4	CASSWQGGEKLFF	TGTGCCAGCAGCTGGCAGGGAGGTGAAAAACTGTTTTTT
TRBD1	TRBV6-5	-	TRBJ2-1	CASSSLPGQGYNEQFF	TGTGCCAGCAGTTCCCTCCCGGGACAGGGATACAATGAGCAGTTCTTC
-	TRBV5-1	-	TRBJ1-5	CASSLAGNQPQHF	TGCGCCAGCAGCCTGGCGGGGAATCAGCCCCAGCATTTT